This TCR beta chain was captured in a study of blood T cell repertoires in COVID-19. Study summary: Researchers got acute and convalescent COVID-19 samples from the United States, Italy and Spain. The analysed material was cDNA or gDNA that came from T cells, B-cell-depleted T cells, or PBMCs.

Per the original methods: Reference gene primer amplification in the assay estimated nucleated cell counts. The repertoire was sequenced with immunoSEQ multiplex PCR; TCRdb's copy has only in-frame clones and lacks some. V, J and clone size reflect that table, while D and trimming were determined from the DNA. The sample has 250,000 to 300,000 clones, over 75% seen once. Assignment of participants to cohorts was predicated upon participant-reported clinical history. Germline V CDR1 and CDR2: SQVTM, ANQGSEA. The CDR3 contains 14 residues. The ends were cut back, 6 bases at V and 4 bases at J, with 18 bases in the middle.

The chain carries TRBV29-1 and TRBJ1-1, with D perhaps matching TRBD1 (5 bases). The sample taken for sequencing was PBMCs or T cells enriched from blood (not recorded which). The receptor was isolated from a woman between 50 and 59 years old who had recovered from COVID-19. CDR3 residues: CSVKPDSWSTEAFF. The DNA for the CDR3 is TGCAGCGTCAAACCAGACAGTTGGAGCACTGAAGCTTTCTTT. Looking up the rest from reference TRBV29-1 and TRBJ1-1 gives the full variable domain: SAVISQKPSRDICQRGTSLTIQCQVDSQVTMMFWYRQQPGQSLTLIATANQGSEATYESGFVIDKFPISRPNLTFSTLTVSNMSPEDSSIYLCSVKPDSWSTEAFFGQGTRLTVV.